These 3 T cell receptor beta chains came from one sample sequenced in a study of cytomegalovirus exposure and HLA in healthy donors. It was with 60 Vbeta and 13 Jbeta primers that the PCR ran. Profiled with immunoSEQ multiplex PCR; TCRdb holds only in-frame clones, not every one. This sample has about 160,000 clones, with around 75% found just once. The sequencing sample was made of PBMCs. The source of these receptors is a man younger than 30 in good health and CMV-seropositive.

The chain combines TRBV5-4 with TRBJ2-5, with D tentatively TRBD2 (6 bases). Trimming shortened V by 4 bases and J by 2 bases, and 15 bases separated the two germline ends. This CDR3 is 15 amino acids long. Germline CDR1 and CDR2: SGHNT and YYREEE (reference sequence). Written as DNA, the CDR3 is TGTGCCAGCAGCCCCTCGGGGCGGGGACAAGAGACCCAGTACTTC. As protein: CASSPSGRGQETQYF.

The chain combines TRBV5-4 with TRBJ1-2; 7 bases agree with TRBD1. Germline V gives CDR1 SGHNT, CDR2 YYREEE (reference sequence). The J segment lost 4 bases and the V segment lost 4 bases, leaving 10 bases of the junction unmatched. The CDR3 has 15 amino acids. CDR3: CASSTGDSWSYGYTF. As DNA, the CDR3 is TGTGCCAGCAGCACGGGGGACAGCTGGTCCTATGGCTACACCTTC.

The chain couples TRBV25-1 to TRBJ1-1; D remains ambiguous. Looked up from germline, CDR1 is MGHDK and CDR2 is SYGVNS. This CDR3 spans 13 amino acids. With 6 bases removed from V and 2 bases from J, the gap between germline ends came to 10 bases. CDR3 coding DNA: TGTGCCAGCAGCGTGAGTCCCAACACTGAAGCTTTCTTT. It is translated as CASSVSPNTEAFF.